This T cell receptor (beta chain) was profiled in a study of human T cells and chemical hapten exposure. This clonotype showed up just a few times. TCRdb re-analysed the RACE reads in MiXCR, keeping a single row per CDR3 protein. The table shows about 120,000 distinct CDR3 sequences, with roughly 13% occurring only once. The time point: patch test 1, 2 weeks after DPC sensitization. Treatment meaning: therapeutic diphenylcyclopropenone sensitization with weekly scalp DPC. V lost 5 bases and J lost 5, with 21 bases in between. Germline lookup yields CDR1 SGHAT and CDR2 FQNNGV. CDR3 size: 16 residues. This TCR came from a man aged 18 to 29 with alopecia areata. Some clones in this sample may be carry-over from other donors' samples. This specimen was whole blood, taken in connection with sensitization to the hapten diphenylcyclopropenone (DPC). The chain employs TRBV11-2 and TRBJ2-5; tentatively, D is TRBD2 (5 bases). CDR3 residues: CASSQKGRQRTETQYF. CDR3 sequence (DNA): TGTGCCAGCAGCCAGAAGGGCCGCCAGCGGACGGAGACCCAGTACTTC.